This paragraph covers one T cell receptor beta chain sequence. V was shortened by 2 bases and J by 3 bases, with 14 bases between the two germline ends. CDR3 length: 16 residues. Germline V gene data show CDR1 as MNHEY and CDR2 as SVGAGI. These data come from a study of CD4 T cell repertoires in COVID-19. TCRdb's copy holds only in-frame clones and misses some; the assay was immunoSEQ multiplex PCR. Found here are about 75,000 clones, 83% of them singletons; the top ten hold 0.45% to 0.7%. This chain joins TRBV6-5 and TRBJ1-3, with D unresolved. The clonotype comes from a human donor who had COVID-19. The sample here was CD4+ T cells from peripheral blood, taken after recovery from COVID-19. The DNA of the CDR3 is TGTGCCAGCAGTTACGGGATGTTATCCGGTGGAAACACCATATATTTT. Its protein is CASSYGMLSGGNTIYF.